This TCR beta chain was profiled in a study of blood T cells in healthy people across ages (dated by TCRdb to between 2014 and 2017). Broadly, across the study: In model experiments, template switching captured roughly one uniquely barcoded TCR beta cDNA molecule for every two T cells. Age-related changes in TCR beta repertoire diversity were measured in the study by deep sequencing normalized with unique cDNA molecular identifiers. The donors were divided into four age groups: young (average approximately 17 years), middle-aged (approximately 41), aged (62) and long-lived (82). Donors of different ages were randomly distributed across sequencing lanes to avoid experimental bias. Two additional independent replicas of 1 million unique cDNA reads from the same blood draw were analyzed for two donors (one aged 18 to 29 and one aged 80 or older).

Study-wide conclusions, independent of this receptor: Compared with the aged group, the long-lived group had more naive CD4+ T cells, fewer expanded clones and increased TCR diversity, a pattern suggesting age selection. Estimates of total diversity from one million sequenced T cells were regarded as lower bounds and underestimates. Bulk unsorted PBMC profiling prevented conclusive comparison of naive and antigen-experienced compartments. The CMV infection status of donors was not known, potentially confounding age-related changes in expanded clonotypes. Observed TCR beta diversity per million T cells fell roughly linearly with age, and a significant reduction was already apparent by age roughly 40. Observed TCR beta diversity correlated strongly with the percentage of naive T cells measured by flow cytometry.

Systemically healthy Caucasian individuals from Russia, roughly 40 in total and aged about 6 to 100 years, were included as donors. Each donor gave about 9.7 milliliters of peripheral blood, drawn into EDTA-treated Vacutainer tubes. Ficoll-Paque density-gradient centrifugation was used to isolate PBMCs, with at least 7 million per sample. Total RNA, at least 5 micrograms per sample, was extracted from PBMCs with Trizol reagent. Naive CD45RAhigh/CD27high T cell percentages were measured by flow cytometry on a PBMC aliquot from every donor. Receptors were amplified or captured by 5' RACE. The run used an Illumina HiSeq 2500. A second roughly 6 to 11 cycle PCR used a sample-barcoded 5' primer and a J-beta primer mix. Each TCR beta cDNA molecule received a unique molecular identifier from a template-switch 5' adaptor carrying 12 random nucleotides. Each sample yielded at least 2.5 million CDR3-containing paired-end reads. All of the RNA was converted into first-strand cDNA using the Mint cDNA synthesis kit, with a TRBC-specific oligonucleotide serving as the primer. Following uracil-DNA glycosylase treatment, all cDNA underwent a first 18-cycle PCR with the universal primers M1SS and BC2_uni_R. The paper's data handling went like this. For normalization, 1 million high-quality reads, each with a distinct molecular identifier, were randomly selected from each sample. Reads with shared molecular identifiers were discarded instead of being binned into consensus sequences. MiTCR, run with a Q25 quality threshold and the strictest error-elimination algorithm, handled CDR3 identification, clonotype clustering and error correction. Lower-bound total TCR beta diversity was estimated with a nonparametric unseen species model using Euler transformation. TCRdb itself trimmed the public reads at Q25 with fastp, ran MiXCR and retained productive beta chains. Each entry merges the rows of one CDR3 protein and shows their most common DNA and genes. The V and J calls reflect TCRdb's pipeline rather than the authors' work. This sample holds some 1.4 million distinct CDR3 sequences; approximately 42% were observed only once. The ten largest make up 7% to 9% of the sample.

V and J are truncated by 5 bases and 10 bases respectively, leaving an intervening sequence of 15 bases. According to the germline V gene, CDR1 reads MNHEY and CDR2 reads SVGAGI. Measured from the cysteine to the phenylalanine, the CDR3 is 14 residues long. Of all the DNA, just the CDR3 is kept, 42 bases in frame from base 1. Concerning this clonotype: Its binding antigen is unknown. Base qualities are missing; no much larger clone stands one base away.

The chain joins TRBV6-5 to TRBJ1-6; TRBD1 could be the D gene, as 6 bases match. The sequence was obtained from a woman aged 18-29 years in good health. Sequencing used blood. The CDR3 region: CASSGGLRESPLHF. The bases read TGTGCCAGCAGTGGGGGGCTCCGCGAATCACCCCTCCACTTT.